The 8 T cell receptor beta chains presented below share a single source sample, sequenced in a study of blood T cell repertoires in COVID-19. The method was immunoSEQ multiplex PCR; TCRdb's version includes in-frame clones alone and lacks a portion of them. This table holds 290,000 or so clones, roughly 86% found once. Material: PBMCs or T cells enriched from blood (not recorded which). These receptors were collected from a woman aged 18-30 years who had recovered from COVID-19.

In nucleotides, the CDR3 is TGTGCCAGCAGATGGACAGGGTACACCGGGGAGCTGTTTTTT. This gives the protein CASRWTGYTGELFF. The rearrangement links TRBV27 to TRBJ2-2; TRBD1 matches 8 bases. The CDR3 loop spans 14 amino acids. Per germline, CDR1 MNHEY and CDR2 SMNVEV (reference sequence). V shed 6 bases, J shed 3 bases, and the junction held 3 bases outside the gene matches.

The table lists this clone with a count of one. The chain employs TRBV6-5 and TRBJ1-2; 7 positions match TRBD1. The trim removed 10 bases at V and 6 bases at J, leaving 5 bases unmatched. This CDR3 spans 11 amino acids. Germline assignment: CDR1 MNHEY and CDR2 SVGAGI. CDR3 coding DNA: TGTGCCATACAGGGGATCAATGGCTACACCTTC. It codes for CAIQGINGYTF.

The chain links TRBV7-2 to TRBJ1-1; 7 nucleotides line up with TRBD1. Germline V gene data show CDR1 as SGHTA and CDR2 as FQGNSA. The V gene end was trimmed by 5 bases and the J gene end by 2 bases; junction bases not matched to a gene: 8. The CDR3 has 15 residues. CDR3 loop: CASSPTGQLNTEAFF. CDR3 DNA: TGTGCCAGCAGCCCAACGGGACAGCTTAACACTGAAGCTTTCTTT.

The chain uses TRBV28 and TRBJ2-7; D is possibly TRBD2 (6 bases). Trimming stripped 4 bases from V and 3 bases from J, with 19 bases between. Germline V lookup: CDR1 MDHEN, CDR2 SYDVKM. The CDR3 runs 16 residues. The CDR3 nucleotides are TGTGCCAGCAGTTCTGGAGTGGGCGGGACCCTCTACGAGCAGTACTTC. Its translation: CASSSGVGGTLYEQYF.

V usage is TRBV27 and J usage is TRBJ1-1; the D gene is possibly TRBD1 (6 bases). This CDR3 region has 15 residues. Germline V CDR1 and CDR2: MNHEY, SMNVEV (reference sequence). Trimming took off 10 bases at V and 1 base at J, with 19 bases between the two ends. The CDR3 protein is CAIRARGGTNTEAFF. The CDR3 bases are TGTGCCATCAGAGCTAGGGGGGGGACGAACACTGAAGCTTTCTTT.

This clone has just a few counts. The chain carries TRBV13 and TRBJ2-3, with no clear D. Germline V gives CDR1 PRHDT, CDR2 FYEKMQ (reference sequence). The CDR3 totals 16 residues. The germline V and J ends were trimmed by 4 bases and 2 bases, with 16 bases remaining between them. DNA for the CDR3: TGTGCCAGCAGCTCCGGCGGCAGTCAGCCCACAGATACGCAGTATTTT. Its protein product is CASSSGGSQPTDTQYF. Supplemented by reference TRBV13 and TRBJ2-3, the full variable domain reads AAGVIQSPRHLIKEKRETATLKCYPIPRHDTVYWYQQGPGQDPQFLISFYEKMQSDKGSIPDRFSAQQFSDYHSELNMSSLELGDSALYFCASSSGGSQPTDTQYFGPGTRLTVL.

The V and J genes are TRBV4-1 and TRBJ1-1; tentatively, D is TRBD1 (5 bases). The germline V gene encodes CDR1 MGHRA and CDR2 YSYEKL. Trimming removed 1 base from V and 6 bases from J, with 21 bases in between. This CDR3 contains 17 residues. CDR3 amino acids: CASSQVGQGLGMAEAFF. The CDR3 DNA is TGCGCCAGCAGCCAAGTTGGGCAGGGACTGGGTATGGCTGAAGCTTTCTTT.

The chain recombines TRBV7-9 with TRBJ1-5, with D perhaps matching TRBD1 (6 bases). The CDR3 contains 15 residues. V dropped 4 bases and J dropped 5 bases, with 15 bases sitting between them. The germline V gene encodes CDR1 SEHNR and CDR2 FQNEAQ (reference sequence). The CDR3 DNA reads as TGTGCCAGCAGCTCCGACAGGAGTTGGGATCAGCCCCAGCATTTT. Its protein is CASSSDRSWDQPQHF.